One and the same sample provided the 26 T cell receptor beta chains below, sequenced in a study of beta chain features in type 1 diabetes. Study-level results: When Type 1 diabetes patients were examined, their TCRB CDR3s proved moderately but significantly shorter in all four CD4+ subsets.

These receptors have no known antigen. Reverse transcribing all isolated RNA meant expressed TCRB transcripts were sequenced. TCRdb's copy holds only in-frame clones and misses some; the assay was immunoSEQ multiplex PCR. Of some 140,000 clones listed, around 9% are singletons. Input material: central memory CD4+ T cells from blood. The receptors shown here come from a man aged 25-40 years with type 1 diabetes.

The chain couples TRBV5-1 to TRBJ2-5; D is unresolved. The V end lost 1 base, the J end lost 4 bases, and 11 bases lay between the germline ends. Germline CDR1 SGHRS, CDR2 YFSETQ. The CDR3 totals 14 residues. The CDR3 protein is CASSLNGAPETQYF. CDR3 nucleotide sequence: TGCGCCAGCAGCTTGAACGGAGCGCCAGAGACCCAGTACTTC.

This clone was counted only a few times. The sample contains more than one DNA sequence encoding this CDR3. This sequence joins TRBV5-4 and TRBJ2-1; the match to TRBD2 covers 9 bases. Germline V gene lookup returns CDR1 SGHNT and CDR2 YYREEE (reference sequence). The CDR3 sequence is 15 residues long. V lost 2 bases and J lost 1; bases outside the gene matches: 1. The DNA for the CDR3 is TGTGCCAGCAGCTTTAGCGGGGGTTCCTACAATGAGCAGTTCTTC. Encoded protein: CASSFSGGSYNEQFF.

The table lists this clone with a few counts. The CDR3 sequence is CASSPMEDATNEKLFF. The CDR3 DNA reads TGTGCCAGCTCACCGATGGAGGACGCAACTAATGAAAAACTGTTTTTT. The V call is TRBV18, the J call TRBJ1-4; D ambiguous. V lost 3 bases to trimming and J lost 0 bases, with 11 bases between them. There are 16 residues in the CDR3. CDR1 is KGHSH, CDR2 LQKENI, per germline.

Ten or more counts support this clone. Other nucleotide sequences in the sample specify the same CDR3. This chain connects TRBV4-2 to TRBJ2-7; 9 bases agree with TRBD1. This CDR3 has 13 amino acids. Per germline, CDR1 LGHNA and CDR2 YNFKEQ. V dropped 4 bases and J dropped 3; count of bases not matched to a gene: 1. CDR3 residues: CASSRGQGYEQYF. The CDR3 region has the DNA TGTGCCAGCAGCCGGGGACAGGGCTACGAGCAGTACTTC.

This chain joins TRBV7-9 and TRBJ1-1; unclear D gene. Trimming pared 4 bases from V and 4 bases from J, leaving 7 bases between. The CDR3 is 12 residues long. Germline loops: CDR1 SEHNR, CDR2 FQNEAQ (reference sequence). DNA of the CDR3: TGTGCCAGCAGCTCTACTTTCACTGAAGCTTTCTTT. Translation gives CASSSTFTEAFF.

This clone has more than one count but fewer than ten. CDR3 nucleotide sequence: TGTGCCACACTCCGGGGGGACTACGAGCAGTACTTC. This gives the protein CATLRGDYEQYF. This chain connects TRBV28 to TRBJ2-7, with 7 bases lining up with TRBD2. The CDR3 has 12 amino acids. Per germline, CDR1 MDHEN and CDR2 SYDVKM. Trimming at V came to 10 bases and at J to 3 bases, leaving 6 bases not matched to a gene.

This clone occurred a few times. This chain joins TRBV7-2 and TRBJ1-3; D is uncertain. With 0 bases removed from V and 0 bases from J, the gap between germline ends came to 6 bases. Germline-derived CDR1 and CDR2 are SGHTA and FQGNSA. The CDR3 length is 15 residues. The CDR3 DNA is TGTGCCAGCAGCTTAGCACAGCACTCTGGAAACACCATATATTTT. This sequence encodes CASSLAQHSGNTIYF.

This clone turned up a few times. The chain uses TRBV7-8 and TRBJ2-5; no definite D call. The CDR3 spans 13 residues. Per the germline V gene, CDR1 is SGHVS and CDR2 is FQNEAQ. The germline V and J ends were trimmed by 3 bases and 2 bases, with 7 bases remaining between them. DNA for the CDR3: TGTGCCAGCAGCTTTACTCGTCAAGAGACCCAGTACTTC. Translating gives CASSFTRQETQYF.

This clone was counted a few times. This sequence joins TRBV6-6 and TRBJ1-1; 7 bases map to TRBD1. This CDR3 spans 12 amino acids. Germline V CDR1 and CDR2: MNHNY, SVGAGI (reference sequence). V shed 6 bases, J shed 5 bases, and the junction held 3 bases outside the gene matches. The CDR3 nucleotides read TGTGCCAGCAGAAGACAGGGAACTGAAGCTTTCTTT. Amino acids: CASRRQGTEAFF.

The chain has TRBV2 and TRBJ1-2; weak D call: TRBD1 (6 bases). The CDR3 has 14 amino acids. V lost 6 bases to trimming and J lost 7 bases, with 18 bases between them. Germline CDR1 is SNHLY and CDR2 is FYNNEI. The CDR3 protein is CASSRTGTEFGYTF. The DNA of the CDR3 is TGTGCCAGCAGCCGAACAGGGACGGAGTTTGGCTACACCTTC.

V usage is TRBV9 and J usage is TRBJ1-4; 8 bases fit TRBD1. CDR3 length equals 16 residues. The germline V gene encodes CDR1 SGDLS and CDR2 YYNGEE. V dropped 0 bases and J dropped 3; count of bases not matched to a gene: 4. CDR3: CASSVEPDRANEKLFF. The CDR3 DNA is TGTGCCAGCAGCGTAGAACCGGACAGGGCTAATGAAAAACTGTTTTTT.

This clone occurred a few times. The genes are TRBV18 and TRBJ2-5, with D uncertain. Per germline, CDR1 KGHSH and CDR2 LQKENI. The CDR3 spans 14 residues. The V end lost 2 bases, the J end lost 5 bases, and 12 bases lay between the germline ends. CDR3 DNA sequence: TGTGCCAGCTCACCATTCAACCCTAGGGAGACCCAGTACTTC. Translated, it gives CASSPFNPRETQYF.

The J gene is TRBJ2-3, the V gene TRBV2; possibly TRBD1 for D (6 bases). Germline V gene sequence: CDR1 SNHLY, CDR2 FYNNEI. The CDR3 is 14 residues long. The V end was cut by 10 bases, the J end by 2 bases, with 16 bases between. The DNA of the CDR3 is TGTGCCAACAAACAGGGAAAACTCACAGATACGCAGTATTTT. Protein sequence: CANKQGKLTDTQYF.

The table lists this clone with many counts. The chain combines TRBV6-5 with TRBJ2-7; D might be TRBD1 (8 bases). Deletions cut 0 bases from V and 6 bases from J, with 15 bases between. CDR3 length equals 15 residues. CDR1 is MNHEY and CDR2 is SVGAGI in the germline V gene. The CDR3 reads CASSYSNRGGGEQYF. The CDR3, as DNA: TGTGCCAGCAGTTACTCGAACAGGGGGGGCGGCGAGCAGTACTTC.

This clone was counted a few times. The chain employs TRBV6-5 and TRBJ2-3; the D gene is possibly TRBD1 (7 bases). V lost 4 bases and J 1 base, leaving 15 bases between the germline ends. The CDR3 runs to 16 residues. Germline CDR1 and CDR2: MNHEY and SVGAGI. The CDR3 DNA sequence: TGTGCCAGCAGTTCCCCAGGGGGGCTCCGCACAGATACGCAGTATTTT. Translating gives CASSSPGGLRTDTQYF.

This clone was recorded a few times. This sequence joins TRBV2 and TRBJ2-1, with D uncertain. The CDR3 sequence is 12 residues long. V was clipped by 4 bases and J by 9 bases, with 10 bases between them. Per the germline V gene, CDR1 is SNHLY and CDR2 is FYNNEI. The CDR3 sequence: CASSVRLPEQFF. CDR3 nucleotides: TGTGCCAGCAGTGTCAGACTGCCTGAGCAGTTCTTC.

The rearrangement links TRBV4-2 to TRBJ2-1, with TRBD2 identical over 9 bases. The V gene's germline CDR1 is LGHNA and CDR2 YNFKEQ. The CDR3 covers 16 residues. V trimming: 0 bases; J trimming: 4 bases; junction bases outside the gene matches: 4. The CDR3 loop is CASSQDGSGGYNEQFF. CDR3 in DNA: TGTGCCAGCAGCCAAGATGGAAGCGGGGGGTACAATGAGCAGTTCTTC.

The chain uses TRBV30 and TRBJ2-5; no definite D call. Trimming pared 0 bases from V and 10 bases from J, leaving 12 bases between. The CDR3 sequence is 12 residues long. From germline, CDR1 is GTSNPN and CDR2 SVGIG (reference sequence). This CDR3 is CAWSVGEPVQYF. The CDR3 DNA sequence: TGTGCCTGGAGTGTAGGAGAACCGGTCCAGTACTTC.

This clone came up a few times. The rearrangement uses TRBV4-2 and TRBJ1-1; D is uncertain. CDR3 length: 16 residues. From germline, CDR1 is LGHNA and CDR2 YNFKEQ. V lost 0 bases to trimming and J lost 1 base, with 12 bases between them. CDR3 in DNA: TGTGCCAGCAGCCAAGATGCGTACCGAACGAACACTGAAGCTTTCTTT. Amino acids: CASSQDAYRTNTEAFF.

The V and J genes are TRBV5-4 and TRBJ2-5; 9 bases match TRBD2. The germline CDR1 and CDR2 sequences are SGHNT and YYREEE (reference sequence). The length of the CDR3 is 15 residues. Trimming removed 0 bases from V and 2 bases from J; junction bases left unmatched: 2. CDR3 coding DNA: TGTGCCAGCAGCTTGGTCCTAGCGGGGCAAGAGACCCAGTACTTC. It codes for CASSLVLAGQETQYF.

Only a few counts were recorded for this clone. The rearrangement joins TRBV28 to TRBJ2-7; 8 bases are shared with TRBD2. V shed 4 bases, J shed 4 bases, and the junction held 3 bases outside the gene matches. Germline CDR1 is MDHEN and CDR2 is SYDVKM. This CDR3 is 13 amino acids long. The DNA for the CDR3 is TGTGCCAGCAGTTCGGGGGGGACTTACGAGCAGTACTTC. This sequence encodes CASSSGGTYEQYF.

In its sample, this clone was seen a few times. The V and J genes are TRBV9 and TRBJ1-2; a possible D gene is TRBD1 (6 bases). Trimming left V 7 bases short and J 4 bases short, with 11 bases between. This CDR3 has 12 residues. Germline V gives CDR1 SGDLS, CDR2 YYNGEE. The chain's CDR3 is CASGDTTYGYTF. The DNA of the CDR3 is TGTGCCAGCGGGGACACCACCTATGGCTACACCTTC. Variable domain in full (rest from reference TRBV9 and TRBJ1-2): DSGVTQTPKHLITATGQRVTLRCSPRSGDLSVYWYQQSLDQGLQFLIQYYNGEERAKGNILERFSAQQFPDLHSELNLSSLELGDSALYFCASGDTTYGYTFGSGTRLTVV.

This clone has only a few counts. In DNA form, the CDR3 reads TGTGCCAGCAGCAAAGGGACAGGGGGCAGAGGTACTGAAGCTTTCTTT. This codes for CASSKGTGGRGTEAFF. The genes are TRBV9 and TRBJ1-1; 12 bases align to TRBD1. V was pared by 4 bases and J by 5 bases, with 9 bases of the junction left unmatched. The CDR3 loop spans 16 amino acids. Germline V lookup: CDR1 SGDLS, CDR2 YYNGEE.

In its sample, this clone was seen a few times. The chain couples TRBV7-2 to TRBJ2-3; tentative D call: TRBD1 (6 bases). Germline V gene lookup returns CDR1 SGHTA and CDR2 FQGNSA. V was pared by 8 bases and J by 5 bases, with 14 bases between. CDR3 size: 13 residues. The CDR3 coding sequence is TGTGCCAGCTCTAGGGGGTTGGGAGATACGCAGTATTTT. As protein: CASSRGLGDTQYF.

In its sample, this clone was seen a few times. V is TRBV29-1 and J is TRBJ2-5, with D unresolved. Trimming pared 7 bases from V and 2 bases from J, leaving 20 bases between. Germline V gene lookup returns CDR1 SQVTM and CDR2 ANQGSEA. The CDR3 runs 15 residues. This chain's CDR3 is CSAKGTFGVQETQYF. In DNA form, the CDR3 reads TGCAGCGCCAAAGGCACGTTTGGAGTACAAGAGACCCAGTACTTC. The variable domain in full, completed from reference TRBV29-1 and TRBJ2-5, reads SAVISQKPSRDICQRGTSLTIQCQVDSQVTMMFWYRQQPGQSLTLIATANQGSEATYESGFVIDKFPISRPNLTFSTLTVSNMSPEDSSIYLCSAKGTFGVQETQYFGPGTRLLVL.

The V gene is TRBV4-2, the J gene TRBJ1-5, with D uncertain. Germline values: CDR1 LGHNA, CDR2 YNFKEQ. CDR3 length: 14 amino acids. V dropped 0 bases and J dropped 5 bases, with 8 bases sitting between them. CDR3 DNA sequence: TGTGCCAGCAGCCAAGATCAGTACGATCAGCCCCAGCATTTT. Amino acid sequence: CASSQDQYDQPQHF.